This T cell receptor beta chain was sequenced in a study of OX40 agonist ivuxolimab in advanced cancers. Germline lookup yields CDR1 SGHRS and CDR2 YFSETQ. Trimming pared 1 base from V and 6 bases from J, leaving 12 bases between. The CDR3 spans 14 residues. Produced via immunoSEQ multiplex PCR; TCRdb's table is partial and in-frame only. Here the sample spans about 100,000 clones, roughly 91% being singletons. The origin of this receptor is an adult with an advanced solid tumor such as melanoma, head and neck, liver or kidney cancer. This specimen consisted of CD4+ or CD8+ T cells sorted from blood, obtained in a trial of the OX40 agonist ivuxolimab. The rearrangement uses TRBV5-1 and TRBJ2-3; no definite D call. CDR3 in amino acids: CASSLLGLSDTQYF. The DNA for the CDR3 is TGCGCCAGCAGCTTGTTGGGATTGTCTGATACGCAGTATTTT.